This TCR beta chain is drawn from a study of CD8 T cells in Susac syndrome. Turning to this clonotype: The antigen is unknown.

With random hexamers, reverse transcription was performed on about 0.5 to 1 ug of RNA. The CDR3 of TCR beta was amplified by immunoSEQ multiplex PCR across 54 Vbeta and 13 Jbeta. MiXCR, run by TCRdb on the immunoSEQ multiplex PCR reads, gives a single entry per CDR3 protein. The table has around 99,000 distinct CDR3 sequences, around 97% seen once; the top ten hold 0.096%. High-throughput TCR beta sequencing covered peripheral CD8+ and CD4+ T cells. TEMRA cells were FACS-enriched, unlike CD8+ and CD4+ T cells, which were negatively isolated. General study points: As acknowledged by the study, its TCR sequencing and HLA analysis included a relatively small number of individuals.

The CDR3 is made up of 14 amino acids. The V gene's germline CDR1 is SGHRS and CDR2 YFSETQ. The V segment lost 5 bases and the J segment 8 bases; nucleotides outside the gene matches: 10. The sample taken for sequencing was CD4+ T cells from PBMCs. The rearrangement links TRBV5-1 to TRBJ2-1, with TRBD1 matching 7 bases. The source of this sequence is a human donor in good health. The DNA for the CDR3 is TGCGCCAGCAGGACAGGGTATGCCATCGATGAGCAGTTCTTC. Its translation is CASRTGYAIDEQFF.